Listed below are T cell receptor beta chains from one sample, sequenced in a study of blood T cell repertoires in COVID-19. The protocol was immunoSEQ multiplex PCR, while the TCRdb copy is restricted to in-frame clones and leaves out a portion. The sample has 310,000 or so clones, roughly 83% seen once. Sample: peripheral blood. The source is a woman in her 50s with acute or convalescent COVID-19. The conserved cysteine and the conserved F or W are not part of the CDR3 here. The order of the fields is D gene, V gene, CDR3 protein. A D gene is named only where the DNA matches it firmly.

-,TRBV6-5,ASSYASWTPGGYT
-,TRBV7-2,ASSLAIPNRVRNQPQH
TRBD2,TRBV24-1,ATSWGGETQY
-,TRBV30,AWGRGEKLF
-,TRBV4-3,ASIGLSGASYNEQF
TRBD1,TRBV7-9,ASSYPGQALNEQF
TRBD2,TRBV7-9,ASSGGSAGEDEQY
-,TRBV11-2,ASSFQNTEAF
TRBD1,TRBV15,ATRTGGLGETQY
-,TRBV9,ASSVSPLADGDEQF
-,TRBV27,ASSKGQPYEQY
-,TRBV19,ASKGRRDTDTQY
-,TRBV7-5,VRSLNDRGSSGSGDTGELF
TRBD1,TRBV5-1,ASRAGGTEAF
TRBD2,TRBV15,ATTLAGGPGGGQY
TRBD1,TRBV6-2/TRBV6-3,ASRPPTGSPYEQY
-,TRBV30,AWSKQQGFTEAF
TRBD1,TRBV30,AGTAKTNEKLF
TRBD2,TRBV28,ASNLAGASYEQY
TRBD1,TRBV6-6,ASTGAGTGGQPQH
-,TRBV4-1,ASSQDRREYGYT
TRBD1,TRBV7-9,ASGPMTGYNSPLH
TRBD2,TRBV5-1,ASSLGGAGDAGDTQY
-,TRBV6-6,ASRASGGEAF
TRBD2,TRBV28,ASSSSRLAGGETQY
-,TRBV5-6,ASSLAGSSYNEQF
TRBD2,TRBV27,ASSLTGTSGSFRSYNEQF